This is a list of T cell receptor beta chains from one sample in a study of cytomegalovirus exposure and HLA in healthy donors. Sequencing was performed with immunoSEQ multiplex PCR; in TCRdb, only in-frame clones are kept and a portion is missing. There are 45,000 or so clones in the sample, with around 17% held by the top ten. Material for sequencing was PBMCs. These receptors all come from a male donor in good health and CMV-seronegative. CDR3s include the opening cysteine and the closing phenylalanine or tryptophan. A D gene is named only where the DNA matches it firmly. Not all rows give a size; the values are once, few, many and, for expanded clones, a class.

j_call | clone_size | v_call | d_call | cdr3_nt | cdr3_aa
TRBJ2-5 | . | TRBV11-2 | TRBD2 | TGTGCCAGCAGCTTACGTAGCGGGGGGGCCCCGGAGGAAGAGACCCAGTACTTC | CASSLRSGGAPEEETQYF
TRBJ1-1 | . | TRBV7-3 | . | TGTGCCAGCAGCCCTACGTTGAACACTGAAGCTTTCTTT | CASSPTLNTEAFF
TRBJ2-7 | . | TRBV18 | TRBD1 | TGTGCCAGCTCTCCCCGACAGGGTACCTACGAGCAGTACTTC | CASSPRQGTYEQYF
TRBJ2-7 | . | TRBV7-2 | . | TGTGCCAGCAGCTTATATCAACAGGCCCACGAGCAGTACTTC | CASSLYQQAHEQYF
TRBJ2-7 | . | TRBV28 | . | TGTGCCAGCAGTTTACCAGGGCCCGTAGACGAGCAGTACTTC | CASSLPGPVDEQYF
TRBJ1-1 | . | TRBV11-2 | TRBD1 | TGTGCCAGCAGCTTAGTCCAACAGGACAGGGGAACTGAAGCTTTCTTT | CASSLVQQDRGTEAFF
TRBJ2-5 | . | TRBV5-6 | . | TGTGCCAGCAGCTTGGCCGGGGGACAAGAGACCCAGTACTTC | CASSLAGGQETQYF
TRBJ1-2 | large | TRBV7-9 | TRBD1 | TGTGCCAGCAGCTTAGGGACAGGCTATGGCTACACCTTC | CASSLGTGYGYTF
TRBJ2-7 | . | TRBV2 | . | TGTGCCAGCAATCTACGGGATTCGGGGTCCTACGAGCAGTACTTC | CASNLRDSGSYEQYF
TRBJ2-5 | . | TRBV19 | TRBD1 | TGTGCCAGTAGTGAAGACAGGGCGAGTATGGAGACCCAGTACTTC | CASSEDRASMETQYF
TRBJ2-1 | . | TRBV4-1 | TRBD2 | TGCGCCAGCAGCCCCTCGGGACTAGTAAACAATGAGCAGTTCTTC | CASSPSGLVNNEQFF
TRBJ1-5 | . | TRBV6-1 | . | TGTGCCAGCAGTAATACTCATAGCAATCAGCCCCAGCATTTT | CASSNTHSNQPQHF
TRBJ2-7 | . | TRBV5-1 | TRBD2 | TGCGCCAGCAGCTCAGGGCTAGCGGGGTTCTACGAGCAGTACTTC | CASSSGLAGFYEQYF
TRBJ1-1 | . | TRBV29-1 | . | TGCAGCGTTGAAGATTTCGCGGGGGCCAGGGACACTGAAGCTTTCTTT | CSVEDFAGARDTEAFF
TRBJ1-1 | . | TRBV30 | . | TGTGCCTGGAGCAGGGTGAGCACTGAAGCTTTCTTT | CAWSRVSTEAFF
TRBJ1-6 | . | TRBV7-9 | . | TGTGCCAGCAGCTTAGGGAACAGGGAGAGTTCACCCCTCCACTTT | CASSLGNRESSPLHF
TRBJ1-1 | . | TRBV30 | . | TGTGCCTGGAGGGAGGACGGGAACACTGAAGCTTTCTTT | CAWREDGNTEAFF
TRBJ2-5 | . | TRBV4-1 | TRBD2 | TGCGCCAGCAGCCAAGGAGCGGGGGGCGGCGAGACCCAGTACTTC | CASSQGAGGGETQYF
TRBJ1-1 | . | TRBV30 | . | TGTGCCTGGAACAGGGTTGACACTGAAGCTTTCTTT | CAWNRVDTEAFF
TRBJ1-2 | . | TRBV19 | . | TGTGCCAGTAGTATAGGGCTCCCGAATGGCTACACCTTC | CASSIGLPNGYTF
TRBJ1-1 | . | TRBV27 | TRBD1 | TGTGCCAGCAGTCCCACCTCAGGGGGGTACACTGAAGCTTTCTTT | CASSPTSGGYTEAFF
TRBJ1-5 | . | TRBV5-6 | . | TGTGCCAGCAGCTCGGGGGGGCCCCAGCATTTT | CASSSGGPQHF
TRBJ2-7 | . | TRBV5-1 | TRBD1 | TGCGCCAGCAGCTGGTGGACAGGGGAACAATCGGGCGAGCAGTACTTC | CASSWWTGEQSGEQYF
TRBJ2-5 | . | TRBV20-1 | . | TGCAGTGCTAAAACGCGGGAGACCCAGTACTTC | CSAKTRETQYF